This T cell receptor beta chain was retrieved from a study of T cell responses to AZD1222 COVID-19 vaccine. In the study overall: Whether given at about 4 or about 12 weeks, second doses were pooled.

This table comes from immunoSEQ multiplex PCR, and its TCRdb copy is limited to in-frame clones, with some not included. Counted here are approximately 140,000 clones, 75% to 95% occurring once; the ten biggest clones make up around 1.4%. The study, taken as a whole, reports: Scientists sampled the repertoires only once the peak T cell response had passed. Close to half of all spike-specific TCRs reportedly target regions of the variants that are unmutated.

As concerns this clone: Antigen unknown.

The germline gives CDR1 KGHSH, CDR2 LQKENI. This CDR3 comprises 14 residues. Trimming removed 2 bases from V and 3 bases from J, with 10 bases in between. This clonotype was obtained from an adult in good health. The chain combines TRBV18 with TRBJ1-1; possibly TRBD1 for D (5 bases). This specimen consisted of peripheral blood, obtained on day 0 of AZD1222 vaccination. The DNA for the CDR3 is TGTGCCAGCTCACCAAGTCAGGGAGACACTGAAGCTTTCTTT. Translated: CASSPSQGDTEAFF.